This is a list of T cell receptor beta chains from one sample in a study of cytomegalovirus exposure and HLA in healthy donors. TCRdb keeps only in-frame clones here, not all; method: immunoSEQ multiplex PCR. The data show 250,000 to 350,000 clones, 88% seen once. The sequencing sample was made of PBMCs. The receptors here all came from a woman younger than 30 in good health and CMV-seronegative. CDR3s include the opening cysteine and the closing phenylalanine or tryptophan. Each record gives: clone size, V gene, D gene, J gene, CDR3 protein, CDR3 DNA. The D gene is left open where the match is weak. A row's size may be missing; if present it is once, few, many or a size class.

>.|TRBV7-2|TRBD2|TRBJ2-1
CASSRWEGADEQFF
TGTGCCAGCAGCCGGTGGGAGGGCGCAGATGAGCAGTTCTTC
>.|TRBV7-6|TRBD1|TRBJ2-3
CASSFGTGVNINLDTQYF
TGTGCCAGCAGCTTTGGGACAGGGGTCAATATTAACTTGGATACGCAGTATTTT
>few|TRBV11-2|.|TRBJ1-3
CASSSIRRGPDSGNTIYF
TGTGCCAGCAGTTCCATACGAAGGGGCCCCGACTCTGGAAACACCATATATTTT
>.|TRBV6-5|.|TRBJ2-7
CASSYSTRAGEQYF
TGTGCCAGCAGTTACTCCACTAGAGCGGGCGAGCAGTACTTC
>.|TRBV19|TRBD2|TRBJ2-1
CASTGLGYNEQFF
TGTGCCAGTACGGGACTAGGATACAATGAGCAGTTCTTC
>.|TRBV20-1|TRBD2|TRBJ2-7
CSGLAGGEQYF
TGCAGTGGGCTAGCGGGAGGAGAGCAGTACTTC
>.|TRBV6-5|.|TRBJ2-1
CASSSTGTEQFF
TGTGCCAGCAGTTCCACAGGGACTGAGCAGTTCTTC
>.|TRBV13|TRBD2|TRBJ2-7
CASTGAGTSGSYEQYF
TGTGCCAGCACAGGGGCCGGGACTAGCGGGAGCTACGAGCAGTACTTC
>.|TRBV27|.|TRBJ2-7
CARLKRCQKLLLTDF
TGTGCCAGATTAAAGCGCTGTCAGAAACTCCTCTTGACCGATTTC
>.|TRBV7-2|.|TRBJ2-6
CASSVTSGVGANVLTF
TGTGCCAGCAGCGTGACCTCAGGGGTAGGGGCCAACGTCCTGACTTTC
>.|TRBV28|.|TRBJ1-5
CASRADDQPQHF
TGTGCCAGCAGGGCTGATGATCAGCCCCAGCATTTT
>.|TRBV7-3|.|TRBJ2-1
CASSLTGSHEQFF
TGTGCCAGCAGCTTAACGGGCAGCCATGAGCAGTTCTTC
>once|TRBV5-1|.|TRBJ2-7
CASKDTSYEQYF
TGCGCCAGCAAGGACACGTCCTACGAGCAGTACTTC
>.|TRBV5-1|TRBD1|TRBJ1-4
CASSLQGARSFNEKLFF
TGCGCCAGCAGCTTACAGGGGGCGCGGAGTTTTAATGAAAAACTGTTTTTT
>.|TRBV5-1|.|TRBJ1-1
CASSLGLQGNTEAFF
TGCGCCAGCAGCCTAGGTTTACAGGGGAACACTGAAGCTTTCTTT